What follows are 20 T cell receptor beta chains derived from one specimen sequenced in a study of cytomegalovirus exposure and HLA in healthy donors (dated by TCRdb to about 2017). The method was the immunoSEQ multiplex PCR assay. The multiplex PCR relied on a mix of 60 forward primers for TCR Vbeta segments and 13 reverse primers for TCR Jbeta segments. As stored in TCRdb, this immuneACCESS dataset retains in-frame rearrangements with V and J assigned. A fraction of the clones does not appear; measured against another copy, unresolved V genes explain less than half of the discrepancy, and the remainder lacks a known reason. The sample data list fewer than 200,000 clones, and around 73% of these were observed just once. The ten largest clonotypes hold under 5.5% of the sample. Sequenced material: PBMCs. These receptors all come from a woman aged 18-29 years in good health and CMV-seropositive.

This chain uses TRBV7-9 with TRBJ1-3, with 7 positions matching TRBD1. CDR1 is SEHNR, CDR2 FQNEAQ, per germline (reference sequence). Germline trimming cut 0 bases from V and 3 bases from J; bases unmatched to any gene: 2. The CDR3 is 15 residues long. The CDR3 bases are TGTGCCAGCAGCTTAGCGCAGGGGGGTGGAAACACCATATATTTT. Translation: CASSLAQGGGNTIYF.

The chain joins TRBV2 to TRBJ2-5, with a tentative D call TRBD2 (6 bases). The germline V gene encodes CDR1 SNHLY and CDR2 FYNNEI. The V end was cut by 7 bases, the J end by 6 bases, with 12 bases between. CDR3 length: 12 residues. The CDR3 coding sequence is TGTGCCAGCATGGCGGGGCTTAAGACCCAGTACTTC. It translates to CASMAGLKTQYF. The full variable domain, its missing parts supplied by reference TRBV2 and TRBJ2-5, is EPEVTQTPSHQVTQMGQEVILRCVPISNHLYFYWYRQILGQKVEFLVSFYNNEISEKSEIFDDQFSVERPDGSNFTLKIRSTKLEDSAMYFCASMAGLKTQYFGPGTRLLVL.

The chain carries TRBV19 and TRBJ2-7, with 7 positions matching TRBD1. The germline CDR1 and CDR2 sequences are LNHDA and SQIVND (reference sequence). The CDR3 spans 14 residues. The ends lost 5 bases at V and 3 bases at J; junction bases unmatched: 7. The CDR3 is CASSHTGAGYEQYF. DNA for the CDR3: TGTGCCAGTAGTCATACAGGGGCCGGCTACGAGCAGTACTTC.

This chain links TRBV6-5 with TRBJ2-2; D gene ambiguous. V lost 8 bases and J lost 1, with 5 bases in between. Germline values: CDR1 MNHEY, CDR2 SVGAGI. This CDR3 comprises 12 residues. CDR3 protein: CASGQNTGELFF. DNA of the CDR3: TGTGCCAGCGGGCAGAACACCGGGGAGCTGTTTTTT.

With respect to this clone: With only one base between it and a far larger clone, this is likely a read error. This specimen includes other DNA sequences encoding the same CDR3. This chain links TRBV6-5 with TRBJ2-5; a possible D gene is TRBD2 (6 bases). Germline CDR1 is MNHEY and CDR2 is SVGAGI. V was shortened by 2 bases and J by 5 bases, with 15 bases between the two germline ends. The CDR3 totals 15 residues. For the CDR3, the DNA is TGTGCCAGCAGTTACCTTCCGGGAGTACATGAGACCCAGTACTTC. This translates into CASSYLPGVHETQYF.

The chain carries TRBV5-6 and TRBJ2-5, with 7 positions matching TRBD1. Trimming removed 4 bases from V and 1 base from J; junction bases left unmatched: 4. Germline lookup yields CDR1 SGHDT and CDR2 YYEEEE. The CDR3 covers 14 residues. This CDR3 is CASSIRGTQETQYF. CDR3 in DNA: TGTGCCAGCAGCATCAGGGGGACCCAAGAGACCCAGTACTTC.

The CDR3 DNA is TGTGCCTGGAACAGGGACAGGGTGGCAGATACGCAGTATTTT. Translated: CAWNRDRVADTQYF. The chain joins TRBV30 to TRBJ2-3, with TRBD1 identical over 9 bases. V trimming: 4 bases; J trimming: 4 bases; junction bases outside the gene matches: 6. The germline V gene encodes CDR1 GTSNPN and CDR2 SVGIG (reference sequence). This CDR3 region has 14 residues. Full variable domain (rest looked up from reference TRBV30 and TRBJ2-3): SQTIHQWPATLVQPVGSPLSLECTVEGTSNPNLYWYRQAAGRGLQLLFYSVGIGQISSEVPQNLSASRPQDRQFILSSKKLLLSDSGFYLCAWNRDRVADTQYFGPGTRLTVL.

This clone has just a few counts. The chain carries TRBV7-2 and TRBJ2-1, with TRBD2 matching 10 bases. The CDR3 is 15 amino acids. V dropped 5 bases and J dropped 4; count of bases not matched to a gene: 5. CDR1 and CDR2 from the germline V gene are SGHTA and FQGNSA. The CDR3 here is CASSPSGRNYNEQFF. CDR3 nucleotides: TGTGCCAGCAGCCCTAGCGGGAGAAATTACAATGAGCAGTTCTTC.

This clone was detected only once. The chain combines TRBV5-1 with TRBJ1-1; 11 bases are a match to TRBD1. Germline-derived CDR1 and CDR2 are SGHRS and YFSETQ. The CDR3 extends over 17 amino acids. Trimming cost V 0 bases and J 4 bases; bases outside gene matches: 8. The CDR3 sequence is CASSLVGDRGFGTEAFF. For the CDR3, the DNA is TGCGCCAGCAGCTTGGTGGGGGACAGGGGGTTTGGCACTGAAGCTTTCTTT.

A remark on this clone: The junction and the germline gene differ at one end; a read error may be behind it. J is TRBJ2-1 and V is TRBV7-7; 10 bases align to TRBD2. Germline CDR1 is SSHAT and CDR2 is FNYEAQ (reference sequence). This CDR3 has 14 amino acids. The CDR3, as DNA: TGTGCTAGCAGCGCCGGGACTAGCGCCCACGGGCAGTTCTTC. Its protein is CASSAGTSAHGQFF.

The chain joins TRBV15 to TRBJ2-7; D remains ambiguous. This CDR3 region has 16 residues. Germline V gives CDR1 LNHNV, CDR2 YYDKDF (reference sequence). V was shortened by 3 bases and J by 1 base, with 16 bases between the two germline ends. This CDR3 reads CATSRDTVTMSYEQYF. The CDR3 nucleotides are TGTGCCACCAGCAGGGATACAGTTACCATGTCCTACGAGCAGTACTTC.

The chain employs TRBV9 and TRBJ1-4, with D possibly being TRBD1 (5 bases). Trimming took 4 bases from V and 10 from J, leaving 23 bases between them. CDR1 and CDR2 (germline): SGDLS, YYNGEE. This CDR3 is 16 amino acids long. This CDR3 reads CASSPTFTGLRGKLFF. The CDR3 bases are TGTGCCAGCAGCCCAACCTTCACGGGACTCCGGGGAAAACTGTTTTTT. The full variable domain, in which reference TRBV9 and TRBJ1-4 provide the parts outside the CDR3, is DSGVTQTPKHLITATGQRVTLRCSPRSGDLSVYWYQQSLDQGLQFLIQYYNGEERAKGNILERFSAQQFPDLHSELNLSSLELGDSALYFCASSPTFTGLRGKLFFGSGTQLSVL.

This clone was detected only a few times. The chain combines TRBV4-1 with TRBJ2-4, with a tentative D call TRBD2 (5 bases). V was pared by 2 bases and J by 0 bases, with 17 bases between. Germline V CDR1 and CDR2: MGHRA, YSYEKL. The CDR3 consists of 18 residues. As DNA, the CDR3 is TGCGCCAGCAGCCAAAACGGGAACCGCAGCCCAGCCAAAAACATTCAGTACTTC. This encodes CASSQNGNRSPAKNIQYF.

The chain links TRBV6-5 to TRBJ2-2; D call uncertain. The CDR3 length is 11 residues. Germline V lookup: CDR1 MNHEY, CDR2 SVGAGI. V was shortened by 10 bases and J by 4 bases, with 7 bases between the two germline ends. The CDR3 region is CATYSTGELFF. The CDR3, as DNA: TGTGCCACCTACTCCACCGGGGAGCTGTTTTTT.

The chain has TRBV11-2 and TRBJ2-3, with a tentative D call TRBD1 (5 bases). From germline, CDR1 is SGHAT and CDR2 FQNNGV. Deletions cut 4 bases from V and 4 bases from J, with 15 bases between. CDR3 length equals 15 residues. In DNA form, the CDR3 reads TGTGCCAGCAGCTCTAGGAACTCAGGGCCAGATACGCAGTATTTT. Protein product: CASSSRNSGPDTQYF.

This sequence joins TRBV4-3 and TRBJ2-3; TRBD1 aligns across 8 bases. The CDR3 has 16 amino acids. Trimming cost V 0 bases and J 4 bases; bases outside gene matches: 6. Germline CDR1 reads LGHNA; CDR2 reads YSLEER. The CDR3 sequence is CASSQDQDRVPDTQYF. CDR3 sequence (DNA): TGCGCCAGCAGCCAAGATCAGGACAGGGTACCAGATACGCAGTATTTT.

This chain links TRBV5-1 with TRBJ2-3; D is uncertain. Deletions cut 2 bases from V and 2 bases from J, with 12 bases between. Germline loops: CDR1 SGHRS, CDR2 YFSETQ. The CDR3 runs 15 residues. CDR3 sequence: CASSFYSESTDTQYF. CDR3 coding DNA: TGCGCCAGCAGCTTTTACAGTGAGTCCACAGATACGCAGTATTTT.

The chain links TRBV4-1 to TRBJ1-1; D is undetermined. The CDR3 is made up of 11 amino acids. Trimming stripped 6 bases from V and 2 bases from J, with 4 bases between. Per germline, CDR1 MGHRA and CDR2 YSYEKL. The CDR3 bases are TGCGCCAGCAGGACAAACACTGAAGCTTTCTTT. It codes for CASRTNTEAFF.

The genes are TRBV6-6 and TRBJ2-5; no definite D call. The CDR3 extends over 13 amino acids. V gave up 0 bases and J gave up 5 bases, with 7 bases separating them. Germline CDR1 MNHNY, CDR2 SVGAGI (reference sequence). CDR3 sequence: CASSYSKLETQYF. CDR3 in DNA: TGTGCCAGCAGTTACTCGAAGCTTGAGACCCAGTACTTC.

Points on this clone: Other DNA sequences in this specimen translate into the identical CDR3. V is TRBV2 and J is TRBJ2-3; D is uncertain. V was clipped by 3 bases and J by 1 base, with 11 bases between them. The CDR3 runs 15 residues. Germline CDR1 SNHLY, CDR2 FYNNEI. CDR3 in amino acids: CASSDPGIRTDTQYF. CDR3 coding DNA: TGTGCCAGCAGTGACCCAGGAATCCGCACAGATACGCAGTATTTT.